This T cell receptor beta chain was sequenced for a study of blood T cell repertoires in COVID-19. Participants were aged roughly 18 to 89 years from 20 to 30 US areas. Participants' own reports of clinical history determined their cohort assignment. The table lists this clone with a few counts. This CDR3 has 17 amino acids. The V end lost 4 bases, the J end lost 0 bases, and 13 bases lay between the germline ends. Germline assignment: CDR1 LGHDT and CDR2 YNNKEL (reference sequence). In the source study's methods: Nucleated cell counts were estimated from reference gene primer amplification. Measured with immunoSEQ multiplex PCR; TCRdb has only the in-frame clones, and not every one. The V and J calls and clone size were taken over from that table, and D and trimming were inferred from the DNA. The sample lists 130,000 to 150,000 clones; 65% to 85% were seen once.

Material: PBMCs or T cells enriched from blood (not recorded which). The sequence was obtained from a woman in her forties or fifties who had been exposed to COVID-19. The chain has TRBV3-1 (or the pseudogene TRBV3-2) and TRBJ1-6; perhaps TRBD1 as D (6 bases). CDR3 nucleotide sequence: TGTGCCAGCAGCCCGCGACAGGAGCGCTCCTATAATTCACCCCTCCACTTT. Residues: CASSPRQERSYNSPLHF.